The 8 T cell receptor beta chains in this list originate from one sample, sequenced in a study of graft-versus-host responses after intestinal transplantation. Assay used: immunoSEQ multiplex PCR; TCRdb lists only in-frame clones, some missing. The sample holds tens of thousands of clones; roughly 96% are singletons and the top ten take less than 0.25%. No antigen is known for these receptors. The specimen was unstimulated CD8+ T cells sorted from spleen or lymph node cells, collected before transplant. These receptors all stem from a human donor who was the organ donor for an intestinal transplant.

This sequence joins TRBV6-5 and TRBJ2-7; no firm D call. The CDR3 runs to 11 residues. Germline V lookup: CDR1 MNHEY, CDR2 SVGAGI. Trimming stripped 11 bases from V and 3 bases from J, with 11 bases between. CDR3 protein: CASLGDYEQYF. CDR3 bases: TGTGCCTCTCTGGGTGACTACGAGCAGTACTTC.

The rearrangement joins TRBV7-6 to TRBJ2-2; TRBD2 matches at 13 bases. Germline V CDR1 and CDR2: SGHVS, FNYEAQ. This CDR3 region has 20 residues. After removal of 5 bases from V and 5 bases from J, the junction contained 17 bases not matched to a gene. The CDR3 DNA is TGTGCCAGCAGCCCAACCGGGACTAGCGGGGTCGTTTTAGGGACCGGGGAGCTGTTTTTT. Protein sequence: CASSPTGTSGVVLGTGELFF.

This rearrangement joins TRBV11-2 to TRBJ2-5; 7 nucleotides match TRBD2. The DNA end lines up better with TRBJ2-7; the J call may be wrong. Germline values: CDR1 SGHAT, CDR2 FQNNGV. The CDR3 covers 14 residues. The CDR3 reads CASSLGLAAYEQYF. CDR3 sequence (DNA): TGTGCCAGCAGCTTAGGGCTAGCGGCCTACGAGCAGTACTTC.

V and J are TRBV5-6 and TRBJ2-7; D unresolved. Trimming left V 3 bases short and J 0 bases short, with 7 bases between. Germline V gene sequence: CDR1 SGHDT, CDR2 YYEEEE. The CDR3 contains 13 residues. CDR3 sequence reads: CASSSPSSYEQYF. CDR3 nucleotides: TGTGCCAGCAGCTCCCCTAGCTCCTACGAGCAGTACTTC.

The chain is built from TRBV19 and TRBJ2-7; 8 nucleotides align to TRBD2. CDR1 and CDR2 from the germline V gene are LNHDA and SQIVND (reference sequence). The CDR3 consists of 14 residues. J lost 0 bases, V lost 4 bases, and 2 bases had no gene match. This chain's CDR3 is CASSSGGFSYEQYF. The CDR3 DNA is TGTGCCAGTAGTAGCGGGGGGTTCTCCTACGAGCAGTACTTC.

This chain joins TRBV4-3 and TRBJ2-7, with D perhaps TRBD2 (5 bases). CDR3 length equals 13 residues. The V end was cut by 1 base, the J end by 5 bases, with 9 bases between. Germline CDR1 is LGHNA and CDR2 is YSLEER. In DNA, the CDR3 is TGCGCCAGCAGCCAAGTTGCCGGGGACGAGCAGTACTTC. Translated: CASSQVAGDEQYF.

The chain employs TRBV27 and TRBJ1-6; TRBD1 aligns across 9 bases. The trim removed 0 bases at V and 7 bases at J, leaving 10 bases unmatched. The germline V gene has CDR1 MNHEY and CDR2 SMNVEV (reference sequence). The CDR3 has 18 residues. The CDR3 sequence: CASSLSPPTGGWNSPLHF. DNA of the CDR3: TGTGCCAGCAGTTTATCTCCACCGACAGGGGGATGGAATTCACCCCTCCACTTT.

This sequence joins TRBV5-6 and TRBJ1-1; no clear D gene. Trimming left V 4 bases short and J 0 bases short, with 16 bases between. CDR3 length: 16 amino acids. In germline, CDR1 is SGHDT, CDR2 YYEEEE. In nucleotides, the CDR3 is TGTGCCAGCAGCCCTAGACCGGGTCTAATGAACACTGAAGCTTTCTTT. Protein product: CASSPRPGLMNTEAFF.